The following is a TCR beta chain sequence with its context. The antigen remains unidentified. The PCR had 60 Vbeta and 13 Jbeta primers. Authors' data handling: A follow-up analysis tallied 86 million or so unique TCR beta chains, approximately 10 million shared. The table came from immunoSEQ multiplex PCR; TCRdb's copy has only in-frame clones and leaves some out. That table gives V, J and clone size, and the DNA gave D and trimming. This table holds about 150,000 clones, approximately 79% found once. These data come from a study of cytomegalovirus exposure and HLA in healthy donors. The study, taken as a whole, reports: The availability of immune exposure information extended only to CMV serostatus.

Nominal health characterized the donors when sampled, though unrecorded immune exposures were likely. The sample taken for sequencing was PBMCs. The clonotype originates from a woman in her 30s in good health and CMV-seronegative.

CDR3 nucleotides: TGTGCTAGTGGCTGGCTGAACAGGGGTAGTCCCGGGGAGCTGTTTTTT. Amino acids: CASGWLNRGSPGELFF. This chain joins TRBV12-5 and TRBJ2-2; TRBD1 agrees at 7 bases. There are 16 residues in the CDR3. With 6 bases clipped from V and 6 bases from J, the junction kept 13 bases outside the gene matches. The germline gives CDR1 LGHNT, CDR2 FRNRAP.